The entry below describes one T cell receptor (beta chain). This clonotype was observed at least ten times. Its antigen is currently not known. No base quality information exists; no much larger clone differs at one position. Libraries were built with RACE. Instrument used: NextSeq 500. During library preparation, unique molecular identifiers were attached to individual cDNA molecules so that TCRs could be counted in a quantitative, reproducible way. Both TCR alpha and TCR beta chains were sequenced from each blood RNA sample. Regarding the original processing steps: Samples had a median of approximately 93,000 TCRs, with a range from roughly 23,224 to 700,000. The Decombinator software suite was used to annotate the V, J and CDR3 of the TCR reads. For the PS versus PT1 abundance plots, all samples were subsampled to the same number of TCRs (28,000). TCRs were defined as expanded if absent before sensitization and observed at least eight times at the 2-week time point. The public reads were quality trimmed at Q25 with fastp and then assembled into clones with MiXCR by TCRdb, keeping productive beta chains. Each record represents a unique CDR3 protein, reported with the most common genes and DNA among its rows. These V and J calls derive from TCRdb rather than the authors' analysis. The sample contains about 58,000 distinct CDR3 sequences, roughly 12% of them found a single time. Roughly 2.4% of the sample is held by the ten biggest clonotypes.

These data come from a study of human T cells and chemical hapten exposure (dated by TCRdb to the early 2020s). In terms of the full investigation: For sensitization, 2% DPC in acetone was applied to an approximately 2 cm by approximately 2 cm area of upper inner arm skin. Throughout the approximately 25-week study period, patients were also given weekly therapeutic DPC doses on the scalp. Patch testing on the upper back used Finn chambers containing 0.01% DPC, with scoring done after 6 days according to International Contact Dermatitis Research Group standards. Most of the patients in the cohort were female, and the cohort covered alopecia areata with under or over 50% scalp involvement, alopecia totalis and alopecia universalis. The libraries were sequenced as a pool, and the TCR yield per sample differed mostly because of small variations in library volumes within the pool. Peripheral blood TCR repertoire changes were tracked in vivo in alopecia patients during primary and secondary sensitization to the hapten diphenylcyclopropenone (DPC). Blood samples were taken from patients before sensitization (week 0) and then at 2, 6 and about 24 weeks after DPC sensitization. Blood for TCR sequencing was provided by twenty-nine alopecia patients at one to four time points (pre-sensitization, 2, 6 and 24 weeks).

Sample time point, as interpreted from the label and publication: patch test 3, about 24 weeks after DPC sensitization. The sample's treatment or condition label, decoded: therapeutic diphenylcyclopropenone sensitization with weekly scalp DPC. At every patch-test visit, the blood draw took place before the patch test was put on. Patients were eligible if aged 18 to 70, diagnosed with alopecia and judged suitable for DPC therapy, and pregnant patients were excluded. Unfractionated whole blood was collected in Tempus Blood RNA tubes, and total RNA was extracted from that blood. Study-level results and caveats: Repeated subsampling changed both the strength of the expansion versus patch-test correlation and the threshold at which the correlation became significant. Compared with pre-sensitization or healthy control sets, expanded TCRs formed significantly more large CDR3 similarity clusters, which is consistent with antigen-driven responses. DPC sensitization did not change the number of TCRs with a frequency above 1 in 1000, and there was no evidence of changes in global repertoire structure. Because all patients had alopecia, a presumed autoimmune disease, the immune response of the patients might differ from that of healthy individuals. Patch test score correlated positively with the number of PT1 expanded TCRs, reaching significance at thresholds 8, 16 and 32 but not at 4.

This receptor was obtained from a man aged 25-40 years with alopecia areata. Some clones in this sample may be carry-over from other donors' samples. The source material was whole blood, sampled in connection with sensitization to the hapten diphenylcyclopropenone (DPC).

CDR3 reads: CASSSSRGPAALHF. DNA sequence: TGTGCCAGCAGCTCTTCCCGGGGGCCCGCCGCCCTCCACTTT. The chain is encoded by TRBV7-8 joined to TRBJ1-6; a tentative D call is TRBD1 (6 bases match). Including the terminal cysteine and phenylalanine, the CDR3 comprises 14 residues. Of the read, only the CDR3 DNA is kept; its 42 bases are in frame from base 1. The germline V gene specifies SGHVS as CDR1 and FQNEAQ as CDR2. At the junction V is shortened by 4 bases and J by 14 bases, with 18 bases in between.